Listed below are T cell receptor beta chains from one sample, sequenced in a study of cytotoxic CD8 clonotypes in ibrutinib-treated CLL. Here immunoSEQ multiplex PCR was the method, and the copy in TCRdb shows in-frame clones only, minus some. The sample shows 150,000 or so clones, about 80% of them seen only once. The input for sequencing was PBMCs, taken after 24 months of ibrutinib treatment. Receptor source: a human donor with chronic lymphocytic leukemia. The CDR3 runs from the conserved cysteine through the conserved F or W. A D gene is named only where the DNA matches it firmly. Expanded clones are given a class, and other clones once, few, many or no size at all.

CASKEVTSTDTQYF TGCGCCAGCAAAGAGGTTACTAGCACAGATACGCAGTATTTT TRBV5-1 NA NA TRBJ2-3
CAWSVRSSLAEAFF TGTGCCTGGAGTGTACGTTCGTCTCTCGCTGAAGCTTTCTTT TRBV30 NA NA TRBJ1-1
CASSLMPAQSTEAFF TGTGCCAGCAGCTTAATGCCAGCCCAAAGCACTGAAGCTTTCTTT TRBV7-3 NA NA TRBJ1-1
CASRISSGGPYEQYF TGTGCCAGCAGAATTTCTTCGGGGGGCCCCTACGAGCAGTACTTC TRBV6-5 NA NA TRBJ2-7
CASSLGTSGSPQYF TGTGCCAGCAGTTTGGGGACTAGCGGGAGTCCCCAGTACTTC TRBV27 TRBD2 few TRBJ2-5
CASSLVEGDHQPQHF TGTGCCAGCAGCTTAGTCGAGGGTGATCATCAGCCCCAGCATTTT TRBV7-9 NA NA TRBJ1-5
CASSALRAGGQETQYF TGTGCCAGCAGCGCGCTGCGGGCGGGAGGGCAAGAGACCCAGTACTTC TRBV9 TRBD2 NA TRBJ2-5
CASSPRDAGTWQYF TGTGCCAGTAGCCCGCGGGACGCCGGGACATGGCAGTACTTC TRBV19 NA NA TRBJ2-7
CASSIRWNQPQHF TGTGCCAGTAGTATACGGTGGAATCAGCCCCAGCATTTT TRBV19 NA many TRBJ1-5
CASSLVLWAAGQETQYF TGTGCCAGCAGCTTAGTCCTCTGGGCGGCAGGCCAAGAGACCCAGTACTTC TRBV7-2 NA NA TRBJ2-5
CASSPSGGVYNEQFF TGTGCCAGCTCACCGAGCGGGGGCGTCTACAATGAGCAGTTCTTC TRBV18 TRBD2 NA TRBJ2-1
CASSIVQGGYEQYF TGTGCCAGTAGTATCGTCCAGGGAGGATACGAGCAGTACTTC TRBV19 NA few TRBJ2-7
CASSSGLVAGGFSSYEQYF TGTGCCAGCAGCTCCGGATTAGTAGCGGGAGGGTTCTCCTCCTACGAGCAGTACTTC TRBV7-8 TRBD2 few TRBJ2-7
CASSQGPRYNEQFF TGCGCCAGCAGCCAAGGACCTAGGTACAATGAGCAGTTCTTC TRBV4-1 NA NA TRBJ2-1
CASSLGAGNQPQHF TGTGCCAGCAGTTTAGGGGCTGGCAATCAGCCCCAGCATTTT TRBV28 NA NA TRBJ1-5
CASRVRNTEAFF TGTGCCAGCAGAGTTAGAAACACTGAAGCTTTCTTT TRBV2 NA NA TRBJ1-1
CASSLGGRAVSTDTQYF TGTGCCAGCAGCTTGGGGGGTCGGGCGGTTAGCACAGATACGCAGTATTTT TRBV5-4 NA NA TRBJ2-3
CASRVGEGANTEAFF TGTGCCAGTCGAGTTGGGGAGGGCGCCAACACTGAAGCTTTCTTT TRBV19 NA NA TRBJ1-1
CASSLTENTEAFF TGTGCCAGCAGCTTGACGGAGAACACTGAAGCTTTCTTT TRBV5-6 NA NA TRBJ1-1
CSVGWGGEAQYF TGCAGCGTTGGATGGGGCGGTGAGGCCCAGTACTTC TRBV29-1 NA NA TRBJ2-5
CASSDRLADNEQFF TGTGCCAGCAGCGACAGACTAGCGGACAATGAGCAGTTCTTC TRBV9 TRBD2 NA TRBJ2-1
CASSPSARGETQYF TGTGCCAGCTCACCATCGGCCAGGGGAGAGACCCAGTACTTC TRBV18 NA NA TRBJ2-5
CATYSGGAHYTQYF TGTGCCACCTATAGCGGGGGGGCCCATTATACGCAGTATTTT TRBV6-1 TRBD2 few TRBJ2-3
CASSLQVPYEQYF TGTGCCAGCAGCCTACAGGTACCCTACGAGCAGTACTTC TRBV7-2 NA NA TRBJ2-7
CASSIRWQGIGYTF TGTGCCAGTAGTATCCGTTGGCAGGGGATCGGCTACACCTTC TRBV19 NA NA TRBJ1-2
CSAREQPAFF TGCAGTGCGAGGGAACAGCCGGCTTTCTTT TRBV20-1 NA NA TRBJ1-1
CASSMTAYGYTF TGTGCCAGTAGTATGACGGCCTATGGCTACACCTTC TRBV19 NA many TRBJ1-2
CASSTQTSGSLAQYF TGTGCCAGCAGCACTCAGACTAGCGGGAGTCTTGCGCAGTATTTT TRBV9 TRBD2 NA TRBJ2-3
CASSDPTGHNIYEQYF TGTGCCAGCAGTGACCCTACAGGGCACAATATCTACGAGCAGTACTTC TRBV25-1 NA NA TRBJ2-7
CASSRPDVINTEAFF TGTGCCAGCAGCCGTCCCGATGTAATAAACACTGAAGCTTTCTTT TRBV5-4 NA NA TRBJ1-1
CASSIVLRGEQYF TGTGCCAGTAGTATAGTCCTGCGGGGGGAGCAGTACTTC TRBV19 TRBD2 NA TRBJ2-7
CASSFIAGGPDTQYF TGTGCCAGCAGCTTTATAGCGGGGGGGCCGGATACGCAGTATTTT TRBV11-2 TRBD2 NA TRBJ2-3
CASGTLRDREYEQYF TGTGCCAGCGGAACATTGAGGGACAGGGAATACGAGCAGTACTTC TRBV6-5 TRBD1 NA TRBJ2-7
CASSLVNRLSNQPQHF TGTGCCAGCAGCTTAGTAAACAGACTAAGCAATCAGCCCCAGCATTTT TRBV7-6 NA few TRBJ1-5
CAYRGRGYNSPLHF TGTGCCTACCGGGGCAGGGGCTATAATTCACCCCTCCACTTT TRBV30 NA few TRBJ1-6
CASSGHVGMEEKLFF TGTGCCAGCTCGGGACACGTTGGGATGGAGGAAAAACTGTTTTTT TRBV18 NA NA TRBJ1-4
CASSFLTGIGAVDNEQFF TGTGCCAGCAGCTTTTTAACAGGGATTGGGGCAGTCGACAATGAGCAGTTCTTC TRBV11-3 NA NA TRBJ2-1
CASSLPGREQYF TGTGCCAGCAGCTTACCCGGCCGCGAGCAGTACTTC TRBV7-2 NA NA TRBJ2-7
CASSSTVPTGELFF TGTGCCAGCAGCTCCACCGTACCCACCGGGGAGCTGTTTTTT TRBV5-6 NA few TRBJ2-2
CASSLAAATGELFF TGTGCCAGCAGCTTAGCGGCAGCCACCGGGGAGCTGTTTTTT TRBV7-3 NA NA TRBJ2-2
CASSILGQGTDTQYF TGTGCCAGTAGTATACTCGGACAGGGCACAGATACGCAGTATTTT TRBV19 TRBD1 NA TRBJ2-3
CASSFVDTQYF TGTGCCAGCAGTTTCGTAGATACGCAGTATTTT TRBV28 NA NA TRBJ2-3
CASNLWTGGKQPQHF TGTGCCAGCAACCTATGGACAGGGGGCAAACAGCCCCAGCATTTT TRBV28 TRBD1 NA TRBJ1-5
CASSYERRGRSYTF TGTGCCAGCAGTTACGAGCGCAGGGGGAGAAGCTACACCTTC TRBV6-5 TRBD1 NA TRBJ1-2
CASSLGPGASYEQYF TGTGCCAGCAGCCTCGGACCGGGAGCAAGCTACGAGCAGTACTTC TRBV11-2 NA NA TRBJ2-7
CASSQRGTSGGVEQFF TGTGCCAGCAGCCAAAGAGGAACTAGCGGGGGAGTAGAGCAGTTCTTC TRBV11-1 TRBD2 NA TRBJ2-1
CASSFLGTTYEQYF TGTGCCAGCAGCTTTTTGGGGACTACCTACGAGCAGTACTTC TRBV5-5 TRBD2 NA TRBJ2-7
CASSIRTGASTDTQYF TGTGCCAGTAGTATTCGGACAGGGGCTAGCACAGATACGCAGTATTTT TRBV19 TRBD1 NA TRBJ2-3
CASSSNSGGPGDTQYF TGCGCCAGCAGCTCCAATAGCGGGGGGCCGGGGGATACGCAGTATTTT TRBV5-1 TRBD2 NA TRBJ2-3
CARSRDRSYGYTF TGTGCCCGTTCAAGGGACCGATCCTATGGCTACACCTTC TRBV2 NA once TRBJ1-2
CASSYRAASSYNEQFF TGTGCCAGCAGCTACCGAGCGGCGAGCTCCTACAATGAGCAGTTCTTC TRBV7-9 NA NA TRBJ2-1
CAISERNEQFF TGTGCCATCAGTGAGCGGAATGAGCAGTTCTTC TRBV10-3 NA NA TRBJ2-1
CASSFDSRAAQPQHF TGTGCCAGCAGTTTTGACAGCCGGGCCGCTCAGCCCCAGCATTTT TRBV6-5 NA once TRBJ1-5
CASSDLAVVQETQYF TGTGCCAGCAGTGACCTAGCGGTGGTACAAGAGACCCAGTACTTC TRBV25-1 TRBD2 NA TRBJ2-5
CASSFRGQGVQPQHF TGTGCCAGCAGTTTCCGGGGACAGGGTGTTCAGCCCCAGCATTTT TRBV27 TRBD1 NA TRBJ1-5
CASSPGQGLTVEAFF TGCGCCAGCAGCCCAGGACAGGGATTAACTGTGGAAGCTTTCTTT TRBV5-1 TRBD1 NA TRBJ1-1
CASSPGTSADTQYF TGCGCCAGCAGCCCAGGAACGAGCGCAGATACGCAGTATTTT TRBV5-1 NA once TRBJ2-3
CASSAGQGETQYF TGCGCCAGCAGCGCTGGTCAGGGAGAGACCCAGTACTTC TRBV5-1 NA NA TRBJ2-5
CASSLGLAASTDTQYF TGCGCCAGCAGCTTGGGACTAGCGGCTAGCACAGATACGCAGTATTTT TRBV5-1 TRBD2 NA TRBJ2-3
CAISGGSGGPFGTDTQYF TGTGCCATCAGTGGGGGTAGCGGGGGGCCGTTCGGCACAGATACGCAGTATTTT TRBV10-3 TRBD2 few TRBJ2-3